Below, 22 T cell receptor beta chains from the same sample are listed, as sequenced in a study of CD8 T cells in Susac syndrome. Random hexamers served to reverse transcribe about 0.5 to 1 ug RNA. TCRdb fed the immunoSEQ multiplex PCR reads into MiXCR, producing one record per CDR3 protein. The sample records roughly 200,000 distinct CDR3 sequences, 90% to 97% being singletons. Input material: CD4+ T cells from PBMCs. The source is a human donor with multiple sclerosis.

The V and J genes are TRBV28 and TRBJ2-1; D call uncertain. V was cut by 7 bases and J by 10 bases, with 17 bases left in between. In germline, CDR1 is MDHEN, CDR2 SYDVKM. The CDR3 runs to 13 residues. CDR3 residues: CASTPDGMIEQFF. CDR3 bases: TGTGCCAGCACCCCAGATGGAATGATCGAGCAGTTCTTC.

The gene calls are TRBV2 and TRBJ2-7; perhaps TRBD1 as D (6 bases). Germline CDR1 and CDR2: SNHLY and FYNNEI. Trimming stripped 7 bases from V and 4 bases from J, with 11 bases between. This CDR3 region has 12 residues. The CDR3 nucleotides are TGTGCCAGCAAGACAGGTGGTTACGAGCAGTACTTC. Its translation: CASKTGGYEQYF.

V and J are TRBV2 and TRBJ1-6; D gene unclear. This CDR3 is 15 amino acids long. The germline V and J ends were trimmed by 1 base and 8 bases, with 12 bases remaining between them. Germline-derived CDR1 and CDR2 are SNHLY and FYNNEI. The CDR3 DNA sequence: TGTGCCAGCAGTGAAGAGGTTCCTTTGGATTCACCCCTCCACTTT. Its protein product is CASSEEVPLDSPLHF.

This chain uses TRBV28 with TRBJ1-2, with D possibly TRBD1 on 6 matching bases. Trimming removed 7 bases from V and 4 bases from J, with 13 bases in between. The V gene's germline CDR1 is MDHEN and CDR2 SYDVKM. The CDR3 has 13 residues. CDR3 nucleotide sequence: TGTGCCAGCAAAAATACAGGGCCCTATGGCTACACCTTC. Amino acid sequence: CASKNTGPYGYTF.

V and J are TRBV20-1 and TRBJ1-5, with D uncertain. Per germline, CDR1 DFQATT and CDR2 SNEGSKA (reference sequence). The CDR3 has 14 amino acids. V lost 0 bases and J 0 bases, leaving 6 bases between the germline ends. In nucleotides, the CDR3 is TGCAGTGCTAGAGAAGGAGGTAGCAATCAGCCCCAGCATTTT. Translated, it gives CSAREGGSNQPQHF.

CDR3 protein: CASSARGTGNQPQHF. The CDR3 region has the DNA TGTGCCAGCAGCGCCCGCGGGACAGGGAATCAGCCCCAGCATTTT. The chain links TRBV2 to TRBJ1-5, with TRBD1 matching over 9 bases. V lost 6 bases, J lost 4 bases, and 7 bases stayed unmatched. This CDR3 spans 15 amino acids. Germline lookup yields CDR1 SNHLY and CDR2 FYNNEI.

The J gene is TRBJ1-2, the V gene TRBV4-2, with unresolved D. The CDR3 is 14 amino acids. The germline V gene encodes CDR1 LGHNA and CDR2 YNFKEQ. V lost 0 bases, J lost 5 bases, and 10 bases lay in between. The CDR3 spells CASSQEGSTYGYTF. In DNA form, the CDR3 reads TGTGCCAGCAGCCAAGAAGGTAGTACTTATGGCTACACCTTC.

Here the CDR3 DNA reads TGTGCCTGGAGTCCTGGGAACTATGGCTACACCTTC. Protein sequence: CAWSPGNYGYTF. This sequence joins TRBV30 and TRBJ1-2; unclear D gene. The CDR3 spans 12 residues. Trimming removed 2 bases at V and 2 bases at J, with 6 bases between. CDR1 and CDR2 (germline): GTSNPN, SVGIG (reference sequence).

CDR3 region: CAWSAGVDTQYF. The DNA for the CDR3 is TGTGCCTGGAGTGCAGGGGTTGATACGCAGTATTTT. This chain links TRBV30 with TRBJ2-3; a possible D gene is TRBD1 (6 bases). The CDR3 consists of 12 residues. CDR1 and CDR2 (germline): GTSNPN, SVGIG (reference sequence). V gave up 1 base and J gave up 6 bases, with 8 bases separating them.

This chain links TRBV11-2 with TRBJ2-5; D is perhaps TRBD1 (6 bases). This CDR3 is 15 amino acids long. V dropped 1 base and J dropped 5 bases, with 14 bases sitting between them. The germline V gene encodes CDR1 SGHAT and CDR2 FQNNGV. CDR3 nucleotide sequence: TGTGCCAGCAGCTTAGTTGTTGGGGGCGGGGAGACCCAGTACTTC. It translates to CASSLVVGGGETQYF.

V is TRBV30 and J is TRBJ2-6; TRBD1 might be the D (5 bases). Between the trimmed V and J ends, which lost 0 bases and 0 bases, there was a span of 21 bases. In germline, CDR1 is GTSNPN, CDR2 SVGIG (reference sequence). The CDR3 length is 20 residues. CDR3 nucleotides: TGTGCCTGGAGTGTACGCAGGGCTTTTCTCACCGGCTCTGGGGCCAACGTCCTGACTTTC. Amino acids: CAWSVRRAFLTGSGANVLTF. Supplemented by reference TRBV30 and TRBJ2-6, the full variable domain reads SQTIHQWPATLVQPVGSPLSLECTVEGTSNPNLYWYRQAAGRGLQLLFYSVGIGQISSEVPQNLSASRPQDRQFILSSKKLLLSDSGFYLCAWSVRRAFLTGSGANVLTFGAGSRLTVL.

The chain has TRBV7-9 and TRBJ1-3, with a weak D call TRBD1 (6 bases). V shed 2 bases and J shed 4 bases, with 18 bases lying between them. This CDR3 comprises 17 residues. From germline, CDR1 is SEHNR and CDR2 FQNEAQ (reference sequence). CDR3 sequence (DNA): TGTGCCAGCAGCTTATACAATAACAGGGCTTCGGGAAACACCATATATTTT. Residues: CASSLYNNRASGNTIYF.

The gene calls are TRBV28 and TRBJ2-7; D is undetermined. The CDR3 is made up of 13 amino acids. V lost 3 bases and J 6 bases, leaving 12 bases between the germline ends. Germline V lookup: CDR1 MDHEN, CDR2 SYDVKM. The CDR3 here is CASSFTSPSEQYF. CDR3 sequence (DNA): TGTGCCAGCAGTTTTACATCACCGAGCGAGCAGTACTTC.

The chain is built from TRBV29-1 and TRBJ1-1; D is undetermined. Between the trimmed V and J ends, which lost 7 bases and 1 base, there was a span of 7 bases. The CDR3 runs 11 residues. Germline CDR1 and CDR2: SQVTM and ANQGSEA. The CDR3 is CSGGKNTEAFF. The CDR3 nucleotides are TGCAGCGGAGGAAAGAACACTGAAGCTTTCTTT. The entire variable domain, with the rest obtained from reference TRBV29-1 and TRBJ1-1, is as follows: SAVISQKPSRDICQRGTSLTIQCQVDSQVTMMFWYRQQPGQSLTLIATANQGSEATYESGFVIDKFPISRPNLTFSTLTVSNMSPEDSSIYLCSGGKNTEAFFGQGTRLTVV.

The chain uses TRBV27 and TRBJ2-7; D unclear. The CDR3 consists of 11 residues. V lost 6 bases, J lost 8 bases, and 11 bases lay in between. The germline CDR1 and CDR2 sequences are MNHEY and SMNVEV (reference sequence). CDR3 in DNA: TGTGCCAGCAGCATTAGTGGCAAGCAGTACTTC. Translated: CASSISGKQYF.

The chain employs TRBV7-9 and TRBJ1-6, with D uncertain. This CDR3 region has 13 residues. The V end lost 5 bases, the J end lost 5 bases, and 7 bases lay between the germline ends. Per the germline V gene, CDR1 is SEHNR and CDR2 is FQNEAQ (reference sequence). In nucleotides, the CDR3 is TGTGCCAGCAGCAGGGTCGATAATTCACCCCTCCACTTT. It is translated as CASSRVDNSPLHF.

The chain is built from TRBV30 and TRBJ1-5; no definite D call. The CDR3 is 13 residues long. Looked up from germline, CDR1 is GTSNPN and CDR2 is SVGIG (reference sequence). Trimming shortened V by 0 bases and J by 5 bases, and 8 bases separated the two germline ends. This CDR3 reads CAWSVSNDQPQHF. The CDR3 bases are TGTGCCTGGAGTGTAAGTAACGATCAGCCCCAGCATTTT.

The CDR3 DNA reads as TGTGCCAGCAGCTCCACCGAGGGCCGCTCCTACAATGAGCAGTTCTTC. It encodes CASSSTEGRSYNEQFF. The chain is built from TRBV7-8 and TRBJ2-1; D may be TRBD2 (5 bases). Trimming left V 4 bases short and J 0 bases short, with 13 bases between. CDR3 size: 16 residues. From germline, CDR1 is SGHVS and CDR2 FQNEAQ.

The chain links TRBV29-1 to TRBJ2-2; D is undetermined. CDR1 SQVTM and CDR2 ANQGSEA come from the germline V gene. The CDR3 runs to 16 residues. V gave up 1 base and J gave up 4 bases, with 16 bases separating them. The CDR3 nucleotides read TGCAGCGTTGAAGGGTTAAAAGGGCTTGCCACCGGGGAGCTGTTTTTT. This translates into CSVEGLKGLATGELFF.

This chain connects TRBV29-1 to TRBJ1-4; D gene ambiguous. Between the trimmed V and J ends, which lost 3 bases and 6 bases, there was a span of 8 bases. CDR3 length: 12 amino acids. Germline assignment: CDR1 SQVTM and CDR2 ANQGSEA. In DNA form, the CDR3 reads TGCAGCGTTGAGGAAGGTGATGAAAAACTGTTTTTT. It encodes CSVEEGDEKLFF.

The V call is TRBV30, the J call TRBJ1-3; 7 positions match TRBD1. Looked up from germline, CDR1 is GTSNPN and CDR2 is SVGIG (reference sequence). Trimming removed 1 base from V and 9 bases from J; junction bases left unmatched: 6. The CDR3 extends over 13 amino acids. CDR3 DNA: TGTGCCTGGAGTGATGGGACAGTCGGCACCATATATTTT. It translates to CAWSDGTVGTIYF.

The chain links TRBV20-1 to TRBJ2-1, with D tentatively TRBD2 (8 bases). The CDR3 is 14 amino acids. With 1 base removed from V and 10 bases from J, the gap between germline ends came to 17 bases. CDR1 is DFQATT, CDR2 SNEGSKA, per germline (reference sequence). This CDR3 is CSARAGGGRREQFF. The CDR3, as DNA: TGCAGTGCTAGAGCGGGAGGGGGCCGGAGAGAGCAGTTCTTC.